This T cell receptor beta chain is drawn from a study of CD8+CD57+ T cells in acquired aplastic anemia. Study details: Roughly 3 ug was the average amount of DNA from sorted CD4+ and CD8+ cells. Researchers reported that healthy donors averaged approximately 10 million reads for CD4+ cells.

Genomic DNA was employed as the template in profiling TCR beta VDJ and CDR3. TCRdb used MiXCR to reprocess the reads, holding one entry per CDR3 protein. The sample lists 350,000 to 450,000 distinct CDR3 sequences; 65% to 75% were seen once. General observations from the study: About 27 shared CD8+ CDR3s appeared highly expressed within patients' immunodominant clones. No significant patient-versus-control difference appeared in CD8+ Simpson's diversity.

Comment on this clonotype: Its antigen is not identified. At one boundary the junction diverges from the germline segment, which might be a read error.

Sequenced material: sorted CD4+, CD8+, or CD8+CD57+ T cells (not recorded which) from PBMCs. This sequence was found in a human donor in good health, serving as a control.

CDR3 sequence: CASGIAGQIANTEAFF. CDR3 DNA sequence: TGTGCCAGTGGTATAGCAGGGCAAATTGCGAACACTGAAGCTTTCTTT. The chain carries TRBV19 and TRBJ1-1; possibly TRBD1 for D (5 bases). The CDR3 is made up of 16 amino acids. CDR1 and CDR2 from the germline V gene are LNHDA and SQIVND (reference sequence).